Reported below is one T cell receptor beta chain. Antigen specificity is unknown. TCRdb's table, derived via immunoSEQ multiplex PCR, lists solely in-frame clones and lacks some. The table shows approximately 63,000 clones, with approximately 79% occurring only once. This record belongs to a study of OX40 agonist ivuxolimab in advanced cancers. Study information: Ivuxolimab, an agonist antibody against OX40 (CD134), was given to patients.

The study, taken as a whole, reports: Mean expanded clone counts were higher in CD8+ than CD4+ T cells. The CD4+ and CD8+ T cells in the blood had expanded clonally by week 6 at 0.1 to 3.0 mg/kg.

This sequence originates from an adult with an advanced solid tumor such as melanoma, head and neck, liver or kidney cancer. The sample here was CD4+ or CD8+ T cells sorted from blood, taken in a trial of the OX40 agonist ivuxolimab.

The CDR3 nucleotides are TGTGCCAGCTCACCACAAGGGCAAGAGACCCAGTACTTC. It specifies CASSPQGQETQYF. The chain employs TRBV18 and TRBJ2-5; no clear D. Germline V gene sequence: CDR1 KGHSH, CDR2 LQKENI. The CDR3 has 13 amino acids. Trimming took off 1 base at V and 2 bases at J, with 5 bases between the two ends.